The 28 T cell receptor beta chains below were found in one sample sequenced in a study of blood T cell repertoires in COVID-19. TCRdb keeps only in-frame clones here, not all; method: immunoSEQ multiplex PCR. Of roughly 130,000 clones listed, around 80% are singletons. The sequenced sample consisted of peripheral blood. The receptors derive from a man between 65 and 85 years old with acute or convalescent COVID-19.

This chain joins TRBV6-2 or TRBV6-3 and TRBJ1-1; D remains unclear. V lost 2 bases, J lost 7 bases, and 8 bases lay in between. Germline CDR1 MNHEY, CDR2 SVGEGT. The CDR3 covers 12 residues. As DNA, the CDR3 is TGTGCCAGCAGTTACGGGCGGGGTGAAGCTTTCTTT. It translates to CASSYGRGEAFF.

The V and J genes are TRBV20-1 and TRBJ1-6; a possible D gene is TRBD1 (5 bases). The V and J ends lost 3 bases and 10 bases respectively, with 13 bases between them. Germline CDR1 DFQATT, CDR2 SNEGSKA (reference sequence). This CDR3 contains 13 residues. CDR3 loop: CSASRGWDSPLHF. CDR3 coding DNA: TGCAGTGCTAGTCGGGGGTGGGACTCACCCCTCCACTTT.

The chain carries TRBV5-1 and TRBJ1-2, with 12 bases lining up with TRBD1. The CDR3 has 15 residues. With 0 bases clipped from V and 4 bases from J, the junction kept 1 base outside the gene matches. Germline V gene sequence: CDR1 SGHRS, CDR2 YFSETQ. The CDR3 is CASSLAGQGAYGYTF. For the CDR3, the DNA is TGCGCCAGCAGCTTGGCGGGACAGGGGGCCTATGGCTACACCTTC.

The V call is TRBV7-2, the J call TRBJ2-3, with 9 bases aligning to TRBD2. The CDR3 length is 16 residues. The germline CDR1 and CDR2 sequences are SGHTA and FQGNSA. The V and J ends lost 5 bases and 5 bases, in that order; junction bases with no gene match: 11. CDR3 amino acids: CASSLSWRGGLDTQYF. CDR3 nucleotide sequence: TGTGCCAGCAGCCTAAGCTGGCGGGGGGGCCTAGATACGCAGTATTTT.

The chain has TRBV5-1 and TRBJ2-6; possible D gene TRBD2, 6 bases. Trimming left V 5 bases short and J 2 bases short, with 11 bases between. This CDR3 has 15 amino acids. Germline CDR1 SGHRS, CDR2 YFSETQ. CDR3 nucleotide sequence: TGCGCCAGCAGTGTGGGGGGTACTGGGGCCAACGTCCTGACTTTC. Encoded protein: CASSVGGTGANVLTF.

On this clone: The same CDR3 can be traced to other DNA sequences in this sample. The chain is built from TRBV3-1 (or the pseudogene TRBV3-2) and TRBJ2-2, with TRBD1 as a possible D gene (5 bases). Trimming took 4 bases from V and 0 from J, leaving 9 bases between them. This CDR3 contains 15 residues. Germline CDR1 and CDR2: LGHDT and YNNKEL (reference sequence). The CDR3, as DNA: TGTGCCAGCAGCCTGCAGGGCACGAACACCGGGGAGCTGTTTTTT. Residues: CASSLQGTNTGELFF.

The chain employs TRBV7-9 and TRBJ1-1; 8 nucleotides match TRBD1. With 9 bases clipped from V and 4 bases from J, the junction kept 7 bases outside the gene matches. CDR1 and CDR2 from the germline V gene are SEHNR and FQNEAQ (reference sequence). The CDR3 sequence is 13 residues long. The CDR3 DNA is TGTGCCAGTATCAGGGGGCTTGGCACTGAAGCTTTCTTT. It is translated as CASIRGLGTEAFF.

The genes are TRBV5-1 and TRBJ1-5; D is ambiguous. The CDR3 contains 13 residues. The germline V gene has CDR1 SGHRS and CDR2 YFSETQ. Trimming took 2 bases from V and 4 from J, leaving 7 bases between them. CDR3 in amino acids: CASSLSGNQPQHF. In DNA form, the CDR3 reads TGCGCCAGCAGCTTATCGGGGAATCAGCCCCAGCATTTT.

V is TRBV19 and J is TRBJ2-7, with TRBD2 matching 7 bases. CDR1 LNHDA and CDR2 SQIVND come from the germline V gene (reference sequence). The CDR3 extends over 13 amino acids. The V gene end was trimmed by 5 bases and the J gene end by 6 bases; junction bases not matched to a gene: 7. CDR3: CASSRGEEREQYF. The DNA for the CDR3 is TGTGCCAGTAGTCGGGGGGAGGAACGCGAGCAGTACTTC.

This chain joins TRBV24-1 and TRBJ2-3, with 8 positions matching TRBD1. This CDR3 contains 16 residues. Looked up from germline, CDR1 is KGHDR and CDR2 is SFDVKD. Trimming took 4 bases from V and 0 from J; bases not matched to a gene: 5. This CDR3 reads CATSDLGTGSTDTQYF. The CDR3 region has the DNA TGTGCCACCAGTGACCTAGGGACAGGTAGCACAGATACGCAGTATTTT.

This chain joins TRBV27 and TRBJ1-2; 7 bases are shared with TRBD1. Germline loops: CDR1 MNHEY, CDR2 SMNVEV (reference sequence). The CDR3 runs to 12 residues. The V segment lost 6 bases and the J segment 2 bases; nucleotides outside the gene matches: 0. The CDR3 nucleotides read TGTGCCAGCAGGACAGGGAACTATGGCTACACCTTC. This codes for CASRTGNYGYTF.

The chain combines TRBV11-3 with TRBJ1-3, with no clear D. This CDR3 is built from 11 residues. V lost 8 bases and J lost 4, with 6 bases in between. The V gene's germline CDR1 is SGHNT and CDR2 YENEEA. DNA for the CDR3: TGTGCCAGCCCCGAGGGAAACACCATATATTTT. Translated: CASPEGNTIYF.

V and J are TRBV24-1 and TRBJ1-5; 7 bases fit TRBD1. The germline V gene encodes CDR1 KGHDR and CDR2 SFDVKD. The CDR3 is made up of 13 amino acids. With V trimmed by 5 bases and J by 5 bases, 2 bases remained unmatched. The CDR3, as DNA: TGTGCCACCAGTGGACAGGGAGATCAGCCCCAGCATTTT. It encodes CATSGQGDQPQHF.

The chain links TRBV7-8 to TRBJ2-2; 8 bases map to TRBD1. The length of the CDR3 is 14 residues. V was pared by 3 bases and J by 5 bases, with 2 bases of the junction left unmatched. In germline, CDR1 is SGHVS, CDR2 FQNEAQ. The DNA for the CDR3 is TGTGCCAGCAGCTTTAGGACAGGGACCGGGGAGCTGTTTTTT. This gives the protein CASSFRTGTGELFF. Complete variable domain (other parts from reference TRBV7-8 and TRBJ2-2): GAGVSQSPRYKVAKRGQDVALRCDPISGHVSLFWYQQALGQGPEFLTYFQNEAQLDKSGLPSDRFFAERPEGSVSTLKIQRTQQEDSAVYLCASSFRTGTGELFFGEGSRLTVL.

This chain connects TRBV11-3 to TRBJ2-1; TRBD2 aligns across 12 bases. This CDR3 spans 17 amino acids. V dropped 2 bases and J dropped 9; count of bases not matched to a gene: 11. Germline CDR1 reads SGHNT; CDR2 reads YENEEA. The CDR3 region is CASSLSGASGGGSEQFF. CDR3 bases: TGTGCCAGCAGCTTAAGTGGGGCTAGCGGGGGGGGCAGTGAGCAGTTCTTC.

This clone was observed a few times. The chain couples TRBV7-8 to TRBJ2-5, with TRBD2 matching 8 bases. CDR3 length: 15 amino acids. Germline V gene data show CDR1 as SGHVS and CDR2 as FQNEAQ. V gave up 5 bases and J gave up 3 bases; unmatched junction bases: 8. CDR3: CASSRDGGGEETQYF. The DNA of the CDR3 is TGTGCCAGCAGCCGAGACGGGGGGGGCGAAGAGACCCAGTACTTC.

This clone was seen just once. V and J are TRBV11-2 and TRBJ1-1, with D perhaps matching TRBD1 (6 bases). Trimming removed 5 bases from V and 5 bases from J, with 12 bases in between. Germline lookup yields CDR1 SGHAT and CDR2 FQNNGV. This CDR3 region has 13 residues. In DNA, the CDR3 is TGTGCCAGCAGCCTACACAGGGAGACTGAAGCTTTCTTT. Amino acids: CASSLHRETEAFF.

This chain connects TRBV3-1 (or the pseudogene TRBV3-2) to TRBJ2-1, with 8 bases identical to TRBD1. Germline V lookup: CDR1 LGHDT, CDR2 YNNKEL (reference sequence). This CDR3 comprises 14 residues. Trimming removed 7 bases from V and 10 bases from J; junction bases left unmatched: 12. CDR3 in DNA: TGTGCCAGCACGACCGGGACAGGCCTTAGAGAGCAGTTCTTC. It specifies CASTTGTGLREQFF.

The rearrangement joins TRBV7-2 to TRBJ1-1, with 9 bases that match TRBD1. The CDR3 contains 15 residues. Germline CDR1 is SGHTA and CDR2 is FQGNSA. The ends lost 1 base at V and 1 base at J; junction bases unmatched: 1. The CDR3 spells CASSLEDRGNTEAFF. The CDR3 DNA is TGTGCCAGCAGCTTAGAGGACAGGGGGAACACTGAAGCTTTCTTT.

The chain has TRBV21-1 and TRBJ1-6; the table's TRBD1 call for D was not verified on the DNA. TRBV21-1 is recorded as a pseudogene. CDR3 length equals 14 residues. The CDR3 DNA follows: TGTGCCAGCAGCAAGGGACAGGCTAATTCACCCCTCCACTTT. As protein: CASSKGQANSPLHF.

In the case of this clone: A junction boundary mismatches the germline segment, possibly from a read error. J is TRBJ2-1 and V is TRBV7-7; the D gene is possibly TRBD1 (6 bases). CDR3 length: 14 amino acids. Per germline, CDR1 SSHAT and CDR2 FNYEAQ (reference sequence). This chain's CDR3 is CASSQLDSYNEQFF. The CDR3 coding sequence is TGTGCTAGCAGCCAATTGGACAGCTACAATGAGCAGTTCTTC.

This chain connects TRBV6-1 to TRBJ2-3, with TRBD1 as a possible D gene (5 bases). V lost 3 bases, J lost 5 bases, and 6 bases lay in between. Germline V gives CDR1 MNHNS, CDR2 SASEGT. The CDR3 totals 12 residues. CDR3 in amino acids: CASSDREDTQYF. The CDR3 DNA is TGTGCCAGCAGTGACAGGGAAGATACGCAGTATTTT.

The V and J genes are TRBV18 and TRBJ2-2; maybe TRBD1 (6 bases). Trimming took 3 bases from V and 3 from J, leaving 17 bases between them. Germline-derived CDR1 and CDR2 are KGHSH and LQKENI. CDR3 size: 17 residues. CDR3 in DNA: TGTGCCAGCTCACCCCGCACAGGGTTGGGCTACACCGGGGAGCTGTTTTTT. Amino acids: CASSPRTGLGYTGELFF.

This chain uses TRBV19 with TRBJ2-7; 8 bases map to TRBD2. This CDR3 is built from 15 residues. The germline CDR1 and CDR2 sequences are LNHDA and SQIVND (reference sequence). After removal of 10 bases from V and 5 bases from J, the junction contained 16 bases not matched to a gene. The CDR3 sequence is CATAGGRLTQHEQYF. CDR3 nucleotide sequence: TGTGCCACCGCGGGGGGCCGGCTCACCCAGCACGAGCAGTACTTC. The full variable domain, rest sourced from reference TRBV19 and TRBJ2-7, is DGGITQSPKYLFRKEGQNVTLSCEQNLNHDAMYWYRQDPGQGLRLIYYSQIVNDFQKGDIAEGYSVSREKKESFPLTVTSAQKNPTAFYLCATAGGRLTQHEQYFGPGTRLTVT.

V gene TRBV28 combines with J gene TRBJ1-2, with a tentative D call TRBD1 (5 bases). Germline V gene sequence: CDR1 MDHEN, CDR2 SYDVKM. Trimming shortened V by 5 bases and J by 8 bases, and 15 bases separated the two germline ends. The CDR3 sequence is 13 residues long. The CDR3 sequence is CASSPDSVFGYTF. The CDR3 coding sequence is TGTGCCAGCAGTCCCGACAGCGTCTTCGGCTACACCTTC.

The chain recombines TRBV27 with TRBJ1-5; D ambiguous. V was shortened by 2 bases and J by 4 bases, with 9 bases between the two germline ends. Germline V gene data show CDR1 as MNHEY and CDR2 as SMNVEV (reference sequence). CDR3 size: 14 residues. The CDR3 DNA is TGTGCCAGCAGTTTACGAGGGCAAAATCAGCCCCAGCATTTT. Amino acid sequence: CASSLRGQNQPQHF.

CDR3 sequence (DNA): TGTGCCAGCAGTGAAGTCGTCTATGGCTACACCTTC. Translating it yields CASSEVVYGYTF. The chain employs TRBV6-1 and TRBJ1-2; D unclear. V gave up 1 base and J gave up 4 bases, with 4 bases separating them. CDR3 length: 12 residues. From germline, CDR1 is MNHNS and CDR2 SASEGT.

This chain's CDR3 is CASSLSGLDYGYTF. The CDR3 DNA sequence: TGTGCCAGCAGCTTATCGGGGTTGGACTATGGCTACACCTTC. The chain links TRBV7-8 to TRBJ1-2, with unresolved D. Deletions cut 2 bases from V and 3 bases from J, with 10 bases between. Per germline, CDR1 SGHVS and CDR2 FQNEAQ. The length of the CDR3 is 14 residues.